In this sample, the clone carrying this T cell receptor (beta chain) turned up many times. As yet, its antigen is unknown. CDR1 is DFQATT and CDR2 is SNEGSKA in the germline V gene (reference sequence). V lost 1 base, J lost 7 bases, and 16 bases lay in between. This CDR3 has 14 residues. The data are from a study of T cell repertoires in cytomegalovirus infection. Study in general: Evidence of both CMV infection and a matching HLA type came from public TCR beta signatures. Regarding the study as a whole: There were HLA-C-restricted CMV-specific TCR beta clonotypes dominating the ex vivo response. Public TCR beta family frequency separated CMV-and-HLA carriers, including in an independent cohort.

A single record per CDR3 protein comes from TCRdb applying MiXCR to the reads. This table holds 250,000 or so distinct CDR3 sequences, 8% to 9.5% found once. This TCR derives from a human donor in good health (CMV status not recorded). Some clones in this sample may be carry-over from other donors' samples. V gene TRBV20-1 combines with J gene TRBJ1-1, with TRBD1 as a possible D gene (5 bases). The sample taken for sequencing was PBMCs. The CDR3 sequence is CSARGLRDPFEAFF. The CDR3 DNA reads TGCAGTGCTAGAGGGCTCCGGGACCCTTTTGAAGCTTTCTTT.